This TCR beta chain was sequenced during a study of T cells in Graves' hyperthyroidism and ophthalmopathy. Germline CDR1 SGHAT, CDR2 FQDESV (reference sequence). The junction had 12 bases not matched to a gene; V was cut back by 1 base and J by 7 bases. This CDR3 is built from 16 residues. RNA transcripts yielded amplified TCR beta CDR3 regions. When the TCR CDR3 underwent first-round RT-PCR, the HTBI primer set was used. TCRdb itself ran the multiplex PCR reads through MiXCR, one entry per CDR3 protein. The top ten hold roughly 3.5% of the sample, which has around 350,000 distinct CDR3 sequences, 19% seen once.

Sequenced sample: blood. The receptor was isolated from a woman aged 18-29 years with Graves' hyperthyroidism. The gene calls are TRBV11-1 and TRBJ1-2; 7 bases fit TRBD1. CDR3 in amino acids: CASSLDGTGTVSGYTF. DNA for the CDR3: TGTGCCAGCAGCTTAGATGGGACCGGGACAGTCAGTGGCTACACCTTC.